One and the same sample provided the 14 T cell receptor beta chains below, sequenced in a study of T cell responses to AZD1222 COVID-19 vaccine. The protocol was immunoSEQ multiplex PCR, while the TCRdb copy is restricted to in-frame clones and leaves out a portion. The sample has about 150,000 clones, about 88% seen once. The source material was peripheral blood, sampled on day 0 of AZD1222 vaccination. The receptors come from an adult in good health.

The chain's CDR3 is CASSEWSSYNEQFF. As DNA, the CDR3 is TGTGCCAGCAGTGAATGGAGCTCCTACAATGAGCAGTTCTTC. The rearrangement uses TRBV2 and TRBJ2-1; D is undetermined. Germline V gene lookup returns CDR1 SNHLY and CDR2 FYNNEI. This CDR3 region has 14 residues. Trimming left V 2 bases short and J 0 bases short, with 5 bases between.

This clone was seen repeatedly, ten times or more. The gene calls are TRBV6-4 and TRBJ2-1, with 8 bases matching TRBD2. Germline V CDR1 and CDR2: MRHNA, SNTAGT. Losses at the gene ends were 3 bases for V and 7 bases for J; bases not matched to a gene: 5. The CDR3 is made up of 14 amino acids. The CDR3 is CASSEGSGGNEQFF. The CDR3 DNA reads as TGTGCCAGCAGTGAAGGTTCGGGAGGGAATGAGCAGTTCTTC.

The chain combines TRBV10-3 with TRBJ1-5; D is unclear. The germline V gene has CDR1 ENHRY and CDR2 SYGVKD. This CDR3 contains 13 residues. The V and J ends lost 0 bases and 5 bases respectively, with 5 bases between them. Here the CDR3 reads CAISESGHQPQHF. In DNA form, the CDR3 reads TGTGCCATCAGTGAGTCTGGGCATCAGCCCCAGCATTTT.

The J gene is TRBJ1-5, the V gene TRBV21-1; TRBD1 was called by the table and not checked on the DNA. TRBV21-1 constitutes a pseudogene. This CDR3 is built from 16 residues. This chain's CDR3 is CASSTRGVGGNQPQHF. The CDR3 DNA sequence: TGTGCCAGCAGCACCAGGGGGGTTGGTGGCAATCAGCCCCAGCATTTT.

The chain joins TRBV7-2 to TRBJ2-5; D is unresolved. The CDR3 consists of 13 residues. The V end lost 4 bases, the J end lost 8 bases, and 14 bases lay between the germline ends. Germline values: CDR1 SGHTA, CDR2 FQGNSA. DNA of the CDR3: TGTGCCAGCAGCTGGCCGCAAGAGCGAACCCAGTACTTC. Its translation is CASSWPQERTQYF.

This chain joins TRBV12-3 or TRBV12-4 and TRBJ2-4, with D maybe TRBD2 (6 bases). The CDR3 runs to 13 residues. V was trimmed by 0 bases and J by 15 bases, leaving 15 bases between them. The CDR3 region has the DNA TGTGCCAGCAGTTTAGCGCATGGGGGGAGTGTGTACTTC. Translated, it gives CASSLAHGGSVYF.

The chain has TRBV6-2 or TRBV6-3 and TRBJ2-7; 13 bases match TRBD2. The CDR3 is 16 amino acids. The junction had 5 bases not matched to a gene; V was cut back by 3 bases and J by 3 bases. Germline CDR1 and CDR2: MNHEY and SVGEGT. The CDR3 DNA reads as TGTGCCAGCAGTTATGATCGACTAGCGGGGGGCTACGAGCAGTACTTC. Its translation: CASSYDRLAGGYEQYF.

This rearrangement joins TRBV7-2 to TRBJ2-5, with 8 bases lining up with TRBD1. Germline V lookup: CDR1 SGHTA, CDR2 FQGNSA. With V trimmed by 1 base and J by 5 bases, 12 bases remained unmatched. The CDR3 loop spans 17 amino acids. CDR3 DNA sequence: TGTGCCAGCAGCTTAGACCCTGGACAGGGTGGGGGGGAGACCCAGTACTTC. Protein: CASSLDPGQGGGETQYF.

V and J are TRBV6-5 and TRBJ1-4; 9 bases are shared with TRBD1. The length of the CDR3 is 15 residues. J was trimmed by 3 bases and V by 7 bases; bases with no gene match: 6. In germline, CDR1 is MNHEY, CDR2 SVGAGI. CDR3 DNA sequence: TGTGCCAGCAATCGACAGGGGGAGGCTAATGAAAAACTGTTTTTT. This gives the protein CASNRQGEANEKLFF.

This clone was detected only a few times. The gene calls are TRBV6-2 or TRBV6-3 and TRBJ2-3; D not resolved. Germline CDR1 reads MNHEY; CDR2 reads SVGEGT. Trimming pared 0 bases from V and 8 bases from J, leaving 12 bases between. The CDR3 contains 14 residues. CDR3 nucleotides: TGTGCCAGCAGTTACTCGGGTGACGCAGGTACGCAGTATTTT. Translation gives CASSYSGDAGTQYF.

The chain carries TRBV4-3 and TRBJ2-1; perhaps TRBD2 as D (6 bases). The germline V gene encodes CDR1 LGHNA and CDR2 YSLEER. The germline V and J ends were trimmed by 0 bases and 0 bases, with 15 bases remaining between them. The CDR3 loop spans 18 amino acids. CDR3 sequence reads: CASSQDAPVGSSYNEQFF. CDR3 DNA: TGCGCCAGCAGCCAAGATGCTCCCGTCGGGAGCTCCTACAATGAGCAGTTCTTC.

The chain employs TRBV24-1 and TRBJ2-3, with TRBD2 matching over 8 bases. Germline V gene lookup returns CDR1 KGHDR and CDR2 SFDVKD. CDR3 size: 15 residues. Trimming removed 9 bases from V and 2 bases from J; junction bases left unmatched: 9. CDR3 amino acids: CATSGGGGITDTQYF. The CDR3 DNA reads TGTGCCACCTCGGGGGGCGGGGGGATCACAGATACGCAGTATTTT.

This chain connects TRBV5-6 to TRBJ2-5, with 11 nucleotides matching TRBD1. The CDR3 length is 14 residues. CDR1 and CDR2 (germline): SGHDT, YYEEEE. V gave up 5 bases and J gave up 2 bases; unmatched junction bases: 2. The CDR3 nucleotides read TGTGCCAGCAGTTGGGACAGGGGGCAAGAGACCCAGTACTTC. Translated, it gives CASSWDRGQETQYF.

The V and J genes are TRBV6-5 and TRBJ2-4, with D uncertain. This CDR3 spans 15 amino acids. V was shortened by 5 bases and J by 2 bases, with 13 bases between the two germline ends. CDR1 MNHEY and CDR2 SVGAGI come from the germline V gene. Written as DNA, the CDR3 is TGTGCCAGCAGTCAACAATTGGGGTCCAAAAACATTCAGTACTTC. It translates to CASSQQLGSKNIQYF.